The T cell receptor beta chain described here comes from a study of CD8 T cells in Susac syndrome. RNA in amounts of 0.5 to 1 ug was reverse transcribed with random hexamers. The CDR3 of TCR beta was amplified by immunoSEQ multiplex PCR across 54 Vbeta and 13 Jbeta. TCRdb reprocessed the immunoSEQ multiplex PCR reads with MiXCR, giving one entry per CDR3 protein. Of about 130,000 distinct CDR3 sequences listed, more than 90% are singletons. Healthy donors constituted the control group, matched for age and sex. This CDR3 region has 16 residues. Germline-derived CDR1 and CDR2 are MDHEN and SYDVKM. Trimming removed 1 base from V and 2 bases from J, with 14 bases in between.

This receptor was identified in a human donor in good health. Material for sequencing was CD4+ T cells from PBMCs. The V gene is TRBV28, the J gene TRBJ1-1; D ambiguous. The CDR3 DNA reads as TGTGCCAGCAGTTTATTACGGGGTAGTCGTAACACTGAAGCTTTCTTT. Translation: CASSLLRGSRNTEAFF.